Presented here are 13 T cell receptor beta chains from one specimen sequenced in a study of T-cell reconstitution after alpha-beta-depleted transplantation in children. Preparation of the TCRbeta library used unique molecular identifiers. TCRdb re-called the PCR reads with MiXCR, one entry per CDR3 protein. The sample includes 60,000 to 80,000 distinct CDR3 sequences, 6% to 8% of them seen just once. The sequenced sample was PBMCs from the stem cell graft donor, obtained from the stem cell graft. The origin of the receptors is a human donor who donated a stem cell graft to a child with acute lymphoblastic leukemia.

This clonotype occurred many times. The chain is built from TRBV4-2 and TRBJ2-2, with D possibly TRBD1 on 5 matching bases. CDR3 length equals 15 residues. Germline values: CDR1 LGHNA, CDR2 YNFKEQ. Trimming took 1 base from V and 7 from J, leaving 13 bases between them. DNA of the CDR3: TGTGCCAGCAGCCAAGTAGGGCAGGGCATCGGGGAGCTGTTTTTT. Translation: CASSQVGQGIGELFF.

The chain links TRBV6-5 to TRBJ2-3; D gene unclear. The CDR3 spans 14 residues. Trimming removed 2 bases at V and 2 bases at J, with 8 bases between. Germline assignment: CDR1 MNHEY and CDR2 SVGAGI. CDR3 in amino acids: CASSYATPTDTQYF. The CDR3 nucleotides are TGTGCCAGCAGTTACGCGACCCCCACAGATACGCAGTATTTT.

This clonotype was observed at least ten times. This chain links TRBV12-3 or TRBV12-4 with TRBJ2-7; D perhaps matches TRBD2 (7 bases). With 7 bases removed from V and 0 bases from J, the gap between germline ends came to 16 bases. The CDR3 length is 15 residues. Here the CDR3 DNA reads TGTGCCAGCACTCGCGGGGGCTTAAGCTCCTACGAGCAGTACTTC. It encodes CASTRGGLSSYEQYF.

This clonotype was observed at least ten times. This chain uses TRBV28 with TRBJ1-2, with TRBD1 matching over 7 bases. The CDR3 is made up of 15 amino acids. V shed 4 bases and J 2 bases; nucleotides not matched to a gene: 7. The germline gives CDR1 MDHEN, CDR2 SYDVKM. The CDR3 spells CASSWGGQSNYGYTF. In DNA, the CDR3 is TGTGCCAGCAGTTGGGGGGGACAGTCCAACTATGGCTACACCTTC.

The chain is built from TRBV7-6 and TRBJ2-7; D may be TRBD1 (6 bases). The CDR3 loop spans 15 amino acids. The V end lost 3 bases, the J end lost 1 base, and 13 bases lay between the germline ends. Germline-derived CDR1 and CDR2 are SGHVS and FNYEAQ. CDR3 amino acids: CASSLTGTRSYEQYF. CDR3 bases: TGTGCCAGCAGCTTGACAGGTACGAGGTCCTACGAGCAGTACTTC.

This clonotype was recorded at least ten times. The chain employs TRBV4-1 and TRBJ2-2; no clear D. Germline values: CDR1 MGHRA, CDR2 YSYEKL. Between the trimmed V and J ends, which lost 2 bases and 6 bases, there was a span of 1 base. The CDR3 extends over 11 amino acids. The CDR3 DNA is TGCGCCAGCAGCCAATCCGGGGAGCTGTTTTTT. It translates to CASSQSGELFF.

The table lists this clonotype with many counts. The CDR3 is CASRDYSFNEQFF. CDR3 DNA sequence: TGTGCCAGTAGGGACTACAGCTTCAATGAGCAGTTCTTC. The chain carries TRBV19 and TRBJ2-1; D might be TRBD2 (6 bases). Trimming pared 6 bases from V and 6 bases from J, leaving 12 bases between. The CDR3 extends over 13 amino acids. Germline lookup yields CDR1 LNHDA and CDR2 SQIVND (reference sequence).

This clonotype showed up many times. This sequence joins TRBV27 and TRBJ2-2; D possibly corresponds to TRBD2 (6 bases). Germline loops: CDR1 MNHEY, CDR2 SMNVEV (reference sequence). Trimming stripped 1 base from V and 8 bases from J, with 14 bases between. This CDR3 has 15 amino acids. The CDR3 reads CASSLWRARVGELFF. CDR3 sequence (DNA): TGTGCCAGCAGTTTATGGAGGGCGAGGGTAGGGGAGCTGTTTTTT.

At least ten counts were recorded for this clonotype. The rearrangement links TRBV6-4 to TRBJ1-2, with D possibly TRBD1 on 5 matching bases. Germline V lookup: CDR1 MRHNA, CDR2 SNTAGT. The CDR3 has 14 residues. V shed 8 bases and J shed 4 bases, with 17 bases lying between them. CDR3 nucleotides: TGTGCCAGCGCACCAGCAAGGGGTACCTATGGCTACACCTTC. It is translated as CASAPARGTYGYTF.

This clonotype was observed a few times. CDR3 nucleotide sequence: TGTGCCAGCAGCTCATACTTCATGGACACTGAAGCTTTCTTT. Protein: CASSSYFMDTEAFF. The V and J genes are TRBV7-3 and TRBJ1-1; no clear D gene. The ends were cut back, 4 bases at V and 3 bases at J, with 12 bases in the middle. This CDR3 spans 14 amino acids. Germline CDR1 and CDR2: SGHTA and FQGTGA. The full variable domain, with the rest looked up from reference TRBV7-3 and TRBJ1-1, is GAGVSQTPSNKVTEKGKYVELRCDPISGHTALYWYRQSLGQGPEFLIYFQGTGAADDSGLPNDRFFAVRPEGSVSTLKIQRTERGDSAVYLCASSSYFMDTEAFFGQGTRLTVV.

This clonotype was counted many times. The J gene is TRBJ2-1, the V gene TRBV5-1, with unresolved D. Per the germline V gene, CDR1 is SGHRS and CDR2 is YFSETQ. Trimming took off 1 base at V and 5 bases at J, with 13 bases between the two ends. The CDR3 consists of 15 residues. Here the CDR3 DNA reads TGCGCCAGCAGCTTGACGAATCCCAGAGACAATGAGCAGTTCTTC. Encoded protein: CASSLTNPRDNEQFF.

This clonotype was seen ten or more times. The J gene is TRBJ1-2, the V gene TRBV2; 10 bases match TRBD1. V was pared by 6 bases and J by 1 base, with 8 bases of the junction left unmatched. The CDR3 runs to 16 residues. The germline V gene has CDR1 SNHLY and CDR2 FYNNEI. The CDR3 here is CASSEPGTGDNYGYTF. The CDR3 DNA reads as TGTGCCAGCAGCGAACCTGGGACAGGGGATAACTATGGCTACACCTTC. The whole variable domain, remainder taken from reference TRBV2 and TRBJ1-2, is EPEVTQTPSHQVTQMGQEVILRCVPISNHLYFYWYRQILGQKVEFLVSFYNNEISEKSEIFDDQFSVERPDGSNFTLKIRSTKLEDSAMYFCASSEPGTGDNYGYTFGSGTRLTVV.

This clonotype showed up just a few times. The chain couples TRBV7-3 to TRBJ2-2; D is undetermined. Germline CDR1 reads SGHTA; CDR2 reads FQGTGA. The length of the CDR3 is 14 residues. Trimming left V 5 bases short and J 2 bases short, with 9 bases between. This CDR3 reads CASSLNHNTGELFF. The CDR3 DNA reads TGTGCCAGCAGCCTAAACCATAACACCGGGGAGCTGTTTTTT.